This note documents a single T cell receptor (beta chain) sequence. Its cognate antigen is unknown. 5'RACE template switching generated TCR cDNA, adding a universal primer site and UMIs. TCRdb redid the calling of the 5' RACE reads with MiXCR, one entry per CDR3 protein. The sample carries 100,000 to 150,000 distinct CDR3 sequences, around 15% recorded once. Trimming took 7 bases from V and 5 from J, leaving 13 bases between them. The CDR3 runs 13 residues. Germline V gene sequence: CDR1 SGHRS, CDR2 YFSETQ. This specimen comes from a study of T cells after yellow fever vaccination. Across the whole study: Fractions of limited cellularity were prepared by means of SMART-Seq v4 Ultra Low Input.

Findings and limits, study-wide: Abundant bulk-derived clonotypes could contaminate FACS-sorted repertoires. Re-detected after boosting: most primary clones, around 97% of CD4 and roughly 88% of CD8.

This material consisted of CD8+ T cells sorted from PBMCs, taken 5 days after the yellow fever booster vaccination. The chain recombines TRBV5-1 with TRBJ2-1; perhaps TRBD2 as D (5 bases). This clonotype was obtained from a man aged 18-30 years who received the YFV17D yellow fever vaccine. Written as DNA, the CDR3 is TGCGCCAGCTCGTACGGGGTTAACAATGAGCAGTTCTTC. It translates to CASSYGVNNEQFF.